This paragraph covers one T cell receptor (beta chain) sequence. Its antigen target is currently unknown. No per-base quality is available; no much larger clone lies one base away. This entry is derived from a study of blood T cell repertoires in COVID-19 (dated by TCRdb to the early 2020s). Regarding the complete study: Collaborator samples came from the United States, Italy and Spain and covered acute and convalescent phases of COVID-19. The prospective study material was composed of cDNA or gDNA derived from T cells, B-cell-depleted T cells, or PBMCs. Subjects who had been exposed to COVID-19, were actively infected with it, or had recovered from it provided the deeply sampled blood TCRbeta repertoires that made up the dataset. The repertoires were released in a freely available public database intended as a resource for research on the immune response to SARS-CoV-2. Samples came from the ongoing ImmuneRACE study (first 160 participants) plus 1,254 subjects from 6 global collaborators. Sample metadata almost always included a de-identified subject ID, COVID-19 status, age in years and sex. Where available, HLA class I and class II types were obtained from metadata supplied by the sample provider rather than from assay-based typing.

The germline ends are 16 bases apart after V is trimmed by 5 bases and J by 6 bases. The CDR3 spans 14 residues, from the cysteine through the phenylalanine. Only CDR3 DNA is held: 42 bases, read in frame from base 1. CDR1 and CDR2 were assigned from the germline V gene as MDHEN and SYDVKM. Participants in the prospective study were enrolled through a virtual design, were aged about 18 to 90 years, and lived in approximately 25 United States geographic areas. Cohort assignment in the prospective study relied on participant-reported clinical history from a screening survey and a study questionnaire. In the prospective study, mobile phlebotomists collected whole blood, serum and a nasopharyngeal or oropharyngeal swab from each participant. Participants in the prospective study had the option to provide additional blood draws and questionnaires over an approximately two-month period. Prospective study blood samples were shipped either frozen or at room temperature before DNA extraction.

TCRbeta CDR3 regions were amplified from genomic DNA using the immunoSEQ Assay, a bias-controlled multiplex PCR. In the paper's pipeline: Within the assay, amplification of reference gene primers was used to estimate how many nucleated cells each sample contained. To quantify the absolute abundance of each unique TCRbeta CDR3 rearrangement, sequence reads were collapsed and filtered. For each sample, productive Simpson clonality was calculated by taking the square root of Simpson's diversity index across productive rearrangements. The source is immuneACCESS, and TCRdb retained only in-frame sequences with V and J called. Part of the clones is not carried over; for the studies checked, unresolved V genes explain less than half of this, and the remainder is unexplained. D and trimming were read from the DNA, whereas the V and J calls and clone size are those reported in that table. The sample table holds around 220,000 clones, of which about nine tenths were seen once. 6% to 7% of the sample belongs to the ten largest clones.

Beyond this particular receptor, the publication reports: How much clinical and demographic metadata was included differed by source and by participant, and the metadata was provided uncurated.

This chain joins TRBV28 to TRBJ1-2, with the D gene too uncertain to name. The source is a woman aged 25 to 39 with acute COVID-19. The material sequenced was PBMCs or T cells enriched from blood (not recorded which). The nucleotides read TGTGCCAGCAGTCTAGACCCCCCGAGGCATGGCTACACCTTC. It encodes CASSLDPPRHGYTF.